A selection of T cell receptor beta chains follows, all from one sample in a study of spatial heterogeneity in lung cancer. TCRdb processed the 5' RACE reads anew with MiXCR; each CDR3 protein has one entry. In the table there are some 37,000 distinct CDR3 sequences, about 7% of which are singletons. The sample was PBMCs, taken at surgery. These receptor sequences come from a female donor with early-stage non-small cell lung cancer. Both conserved end residues are part of each CDR3. Fields, in order: V gene, J gene, D gene, clone size, CDR3 protein, CDR3 DNA. D genes are given only for firm matches. Only part of the rows carry a size: once, few, many, or a class if the clone is expanded.

V gene: TRBV6-5
J gene: TRBJ1-5
D gene: -
clone size: few
CDR3 protein: CASRLRGGYSNQPQHF
CDR3 DNA: TGTGCCAGCCGCCTTAGGGGGGGTTATAGCAATCAGCCCCAGCATTTT

V gene: TRBV20-1
J gene: TRBJ2-5
D gene: -
clone size: few
CDR3 protein: CSASRGTQETQYF
CDR3 DNA: TGCAGTGCTTCCCGGGGGACACAAGAGACCCAGTACTTC

V gene: TRBV5-6
J gene: TRBJ1-2
D gene: -
clone size: few
CDR3 protein: CASSLPLPGLPGSATGYTF
CDR3 DNA: TGTGCCAGCAGCTTGCCTCTTCCGGGTCTCCCAGGTTCGGCTACCGGCTACACCTTC

V gene: TRBV3-1
J gene: TRBJ2-7
D gene: -
clone size: many
CDR3 protein: CASSQHSVEQYF
CDR3 DNA: TGTGCCAGCAGCCAACATTCAGTGGAGCAGTACTTC

V gene: TRBV27
J gene: TRBJ2-1
D gene: TRBD2
clone size: -
CDR3 protein: CASRGGRTSGLNEQFF
CDR3 DNA: TGTGCCAGCAGGGGGGGGAGGACTAGCGGTCTCAATGAGCAGTTCTTC

V gene: TRBV6-5
J gene: TRBJ1-4
D gene: -
clone size: many
CDR3 protein: CASSTRDRIRGANEKLFF
CDR3 DNA: TGTGCCAGCAGTACCCGCGACAGAATCCGGGGAGCTAATGAAAAACTGTTTTTT

V gene: TRBV9
J gene: TRBJ2-7
D gene: TRBD2
clone size: -
CDR3 protein: CASSVSGAGEQYF
CDR3 DNA: TGTGCCAGCAGCGTAAGCGGGGCGGGCGAGCAGTACTTC

V gene: TRBV2
J gene: TRBJ2-5
D gene: TRBD1
clone size: many
CDR3 protein: CASGTGRETQYF
CDR3 DNA: TGTGCCAGCGGGACAGGTCGGGAGACCCAGTACTTC

V gene: TRBV20-1
J gene: TRBJ1-6
D gene: TRBD1
clone size: -
CDR3 protein: CSAGVRGVNSPLHF
CDR3 DNA: TGCAGTGCTGGGGTCAGGGGGGTAAATTCACCCCTCCACTTT

V gene: TRBV5-1
J gene: TRBJ1-1
D gene: -
clone size: many
CDR3 protein: CASSLAGPNTEAFF
CDR3 DNA: TGCGCCAGCAGCTTGGCGGGCCCAAACACTGAAGCTTTCTTT

V gene: TRBV6-5
J gene: TRBJ2-5
D gene: -
clone size: -
CDR3 protein: CASSYSRGAPQETQYF
CDR3 DNA: TGTGCCAGCAGTTACTCGAGAGGGGCCCCTCAGGAGACCCAGTACTTC

V gene: TRBV11-2
J gene: TRBJ2-1
D gene: -
clone size: many
CDR3 protein: CASSLLQGDLDNEQFF
CDR3 DNA: TGTGCCAGCAGCTTACTTCAAGGGGACTTAGACAATGAGCAGTTCTTC

V gene: TRBV12-3/TRBV12-4
J gene: TRBJ2-7
D gene: TRBD1
clone size: few
CDR3 protein: CATNSGTGAEQYF
CDR3 DNA: TGTGCCACAAACTCCGGGACAGGGGCCGAGCAGTACTTC

V gene: TRBV7-9
J gene: TRBJ1-3
D gene: -
clone size: few
CDR3 protein: CASSSGNTIYF
CDR3 DNA: TGTGCCAGTAGCTCTGGAAACACCATATATTTT

V gene: TRBV3-1
J gene: TRBJ2-5
D gene: -
clone size: -
CDR3 protein: CASSQAGQETQYF
CDR3 DNA: TGTGCCAGCAGCCAAGCGGGCCAAGAGACCCAGTACTTC

V gene: TRBV12-3/TRBV12-4
J gene: TRBJ2-4
D gene: TRBD2
clone size: many
CDR3 protein: CASTLTSKNIQYF
CDR3 DNA: TGTGCCAGCACCCTGACTAGCAAGAACATTCAGTACTTC

V gene: TRBV24-1
J gene: TRBJ2-2
D gene: -
clone size: -
CDR3 protein: CATSTTLPPNTGELFF
CDR3 DNA: TGTGCCACCAGTACTACACTCCCCCCGAACACCGGGGAGCTGTTTTTT

V gene: TRBV9
J gene: TRBJ2-1
D gene: TRBD2
clone size: once
CDR3 protein: CASSVTSGTTYNEQFF
CDR3 DNA: TGTGCCAGCAGCGTTACCTCCGGGACTACCTACAATGAGCAGTTCTTC

V gene: TRBV7-9
J gene: TRBJ1-2
D gene: -
clone size: -
CDR3 protein: CASSLGSGWAYGYTF
CDR3 DNA: TGTGCCAGCAGCTTGGGCTCAGGGTGGGCCTATGGCTACACCTTC

V gene: TRBV5-1
J gene: TRBJ1-1
D gene: -
clone size: many
CDR3 protein: CASRRGWRINTEAFF
CDR3 DNA: TGCGCCAGCAGACGGGGATGGCGGATCAACACTGAAGCTTTCTTT

V gene: TRBV29-1
J gene: TRBJ2-5
D gene: TRBD1
clone size: many
CDR3 protein: CSVEGVSGTGYQETQYF
CDR3 DNA: TGCAGCGTTGAAGGGGTCAGCGGGACAGGGTACCAAGAGACCCAGTACTTC

V gene: TRBV28
J gene: TRBJ2-3
D gene: TRBD2
clone size: many
CDR3 protein: CASSAPLAGRGEGTQYF
CDR3 DNA: TGTGCCAGCAGTGCCCCTTTAGCGGGGCGGGGTGAGGGGACGCAGTATTTT

V gene: TRBV4-1
J gene: TRBJ2-5
D gene: -
clone size: many
CDR3 protein: CASSRIGTRQETQYF
CDR3 DNA: TGCGCCAGCAGCCGCATCGGGACAAGACAAGAGACCCAGTACTTC

V gene: TRBV6-2/TRBV6-3
J gene: TRBJ2-1
D gene: -
clone size: -
CDR3 protein: CASSFQGGRYNEQFF
CDR3 DNA: TGTGCCAGCAGTTTTCAGGGGGGCCGCTACAATGAGCAGTTCTTC

V gene: TRBV3-1
J gene: TRBJ2-2
D gene: -
clone size: -
CDR3 protein: CASSQNWAGELFF
CDR3 DNA: TGTGCCAGCAGCCAGAACTGGGCCGGGGAGCTGTTTTTT

V gene: TRBV12-3/TRBV12-4
J gene: TRBJ1-4
D gene: TRBD1
clone size: many
CDR3 protein: CASSSDRVANEKLFF
CDR3 DNA: TGTGCCAGCAGTTCGGACAGGGTGGCTAATGAAAAACTGTTTTTT

V gene: TRBV11-2
J gene: TRBJ2-7
D gene: -
clone size: -
CDR3 protein: CASSSGPIYEQYF
CDR3 DNA: TGTGCCAGCAGCTCAGGACCCATCTACGAGCAGTACTTC

V gene: TRBV27
J gene: TRBJ2-3
D gene: -
clone size: many
CDR3 protein: CASSLTYWGTDTQYF
CDR3 DNA: TGTGCCAGCAGTTTGACATATTGGGGGACGGATACGCAGTATTTT

V gene: TRBV6-1
J gene: TRBJ2-1
D gene: TRBD2
clone size: -
CDR3 protein: CASNRGGSSGASYNEQFF
CDR3 DNA: TGTGCCAGCAACCGAGGGGGGAGTAGCGGGGCCTCCTACAATGAGCAGTTCTTC

V gene: TRBV20-1
J gene: TRBJ1-1
D gene: -
clone size: -
CDR3 protein: CSAAREFVLNTEAFF
CDR3 DNA: TGCAGTGCAGCCCGGGAGTTCGTCTTGAACACTGAAGCTTTCTTT

V gene: TRBV5-5
J gene: TRBJ1-1
D gene: TRBD1
clone size: many
CDR3 protein: CASSLGQGRWTEAFF
CDR3 DNA: TGTGCCAGCAGCTTGGGACAGGGGAGATGGACTGAAGCTTTCTTT

V gene: TRBV3-1
J gene: TRBJ2-5
D gene: -
clone size: many
CDR3 protein: CASSQFRRQKLLQETQYF
CDR3 DNA: TGTGCCAGCAGCCAATTTAGAAGACAGAAACTTCTCCAAGAGACCCAGTACTTC

V gene: TRBV12-3/TRBV12-4
J gene: TRBJ2-3
D gene: TRBD1
clone size: large
CDR3 protein: CASSPGTGYVTDTQYF
CDR3 DNA: TGTGCCAGCAGTCCCGGGACAGGGTACGTTACAGATACGCAGTATTTT

V gene: TRBV18
J gene: TRBJ2-3
D gene: -
clone size: many
CDR3 protein: CASSPWSGADTQYF
CDR3 DNA: TGTGCCAGCTCACCGTGGTCCGGGGCAGATACGCAGTATTTT

V gene: TRBV20-1
J gene: TRBJ2-1
D gene: -
clone size: -
CDR3 protein: CSANRFRSSYNEQFF
CDR3 DNA: TGCAGTGCTAACCGCTTCAGAAGCTCCTACAATGAGCAGTTCTTC

V gene: TRBV5-4
J gene: TRBJ2-6
D gene: -
clone size: many
CDR3 protein: CASSLTGGANVLTF
CDR3 DNA: TGTGCCAGCAGCTTAACTGGCGGGGCCAACGTCCTGACTTTC

V gene: TRBV7-3
J gene: TRBJ2-3
D gene: TRBD2
clone size: -
CDR3 protein: CASSLTPRGGGTDTQYF
CDR3 DNA: TGTGCCAGCAGCTTAACCCCGCGGGGGGGCGGGACAGATACGCAGTATTTT

V gene: TRBV3-1
J gene: TRBJ1-1
D gene: TRBD1
clone size: few
CDR3 protein: CASSQTGGWAEAFF
CDR3 DNA: TGTGCCAGCAGCCAGACAGGGGGTTGGGCTGAAGCTTTCTTT

V gene: TRBV12-3/TRBV12-4
J gene: TRBJ1-5
D gene: -
clone size: many
CDR3 protein: CASRDMGDGQPQHF
CDR3 DNA: TGTGCCAGCAGGGACATGGGGGACGGTCAGCCCCAGCATTTT

V gene: TRBV4-3
J gene: TRBJ1-5
D gene: -
clone size: -
CDR3 protein: CASSHDARSDQPQHF
CDR3 DNA: TGCGCCAGCAGCCATGACGCCCGTTCCGATCAGCCCCAGCATTTT

V gene: TRBV11-2
J gene: TRBJ1-6
D gene: -
clone size: few
CDR3 protein: CASSSPWRTYNSPLHF
CDR3 DNA: TGTGCCAGCAGCTCACCGTGGCGGACCTATAATTCACCCCTCCACTTT

V gene: TRBV5-4
J gene: TRBJ2-3
D gene: -
clone size: -
CDR3 protein: CASSLEGWYTDTQYF
CDR3 DNA: TGTGCCAGCAGCTTGGAAGGGTGGTACACAGATACGCAGTATTTT

V gene: TRBV3-1
J gene: TRBJ1-2
D gene: -
clone size: -
CDR3 protein: CASSQDPRVYGYTF
CDR3 DNA: TGTGCCAGCAGCCAAGATCCCAGAGTCTATGGCTACACCTTC

V gene: TRBV27
J gene: TRBJ2-2
D gene: TRBD1
clone size: many
CDR3 protein: CASSFTTFSPGTGVVTGELFF
CDR3 DNA: TGTGCCAGCAGTTTCACTACCTTCAGCCCCGGGACAGGGGTAGTGACCGGGGAGCTGTTTTTT

V gene: TRBV5-1
J gene: TRBJ2-3
D gene: -
clone size: many
CDR3 protein: CASSLGPGSPRSDTQYF
CDR3 DNA: TGCGCCAGCAGCTTGGGACCCGGGTCGCCACGGTCAGATACGCAGTATTTT

V gene: TRBV21-1
J gene: TRBJ1-5
D gene: -
clone size: few
CDR3 protein: CASSVRGRRLHNQPQHF
CDR3 DNA: TGTGCCAGCAGCGTCCGGGGCAGGCGGCTACATAATCAGCCCCAGCATTTT

V gene: TRBV12-2
J gene: TRBJ2-7
D gene: -
clone size: few
CDR3 protein: CASRSEWGTHYEQYF
CDR3 DNA: TGTGCAAGTCGCTCGGAGTGGGGAACTCACTACGAGCAGTACTTC

V gene: TRBV20-1
J gene: TRBJ2-1
D gene: -
clone size: many
CDR3 protein: CSARDAATGEYNEQFF
CDR3 DNA: TGCAGTGCTAGAGATGCGGCGACGGGAGAGTACAATGAGCAGTTCTTC

V gene: TRBV7-2
J gene: TRBJ1-1
D gene: -
clone size: many
CDR3 protein: CASSRIGIEAFF
CDR3 DNA: TGTGCCAGCAGCCGAATAGGAATTGAAGCTTTCTTT

V gene: TRBV4-3
J gene: TRBJ1-2
D gene: TRBD1
clone size: -
CDR3 protein: CASSMGQGAGYGYTF
CDR3 DNA: TGCGCCAGCAGCATGGGACAGGGTGCGGGCTATGGCTACACCTTC

V gene: TRBV27
J gene: TRBJ2-7
D gene: -
clone size: -
CDR3 protein: CASSFSVSYEQYF
CDR3 DNA: TGTGCCAGCAGTTTCTCCGTATCCTACGAGCAGTACTTC

V gene: TRBV29-1
J gene: TRBJ2-3
D gene: -
clone size: many
CDR3 protein: CSEGGGEGTDTQYF
CDR3 DNA: TGCAGCGAAGGAGGGGGCGAGGGCACAGATACGCAGTATTTT

V gene: TRBV27
J gene: TRBJ2-3
D gene: -
clone size: many
CDR3 protein: CASSSPGTTDTQYF
CDR3 DNA: TGTGCCAGCAGTTCTCCAGGGACCACAGATACGCAGTATTTT